This record covers a single T cell receptor (beta chain). The sample is drawn from a study of blood T cell repertoires in COVID-19. In the original workflow: Cell counts per sample came from amplifying reference gene primers. Using immunoSEQ multiplex PCR, the repertoire was profiled, and TCRdb retains in-frame clones only, with some absent. V and J calls and clone size are given by that table; D and trimming were obtained from the DNA. The sample contains 150,000 or so clones, roughly 80% of which appear only once. Material for sequencing was peripheral blood. The origin of this receptor is a woman in her 70s with acute or convalescent COVID-19.

CDR3 nucleotides: TGTGCCAGCAGCGAGAGGGGGGGTTATGAGACCCAGTACTTC. Residues: CASSERGGYETQYF. The gene calls are TRBV9 and TRBJ2-5; a weak D match, TRBD2 (7 bases). Trimming stripped 3 bases from V and 5 bases from J, with 14 bases between. The CDR3 extends over 14 amino acids. CDR1 and CDR2 (germline): SGDLS, YYNGEE.